This T cell receptor beta chain was recovered during a study of beta chain features in type 1 diabetes. Study conclusions and caveats: TCRB rearrangement may or may not be influenced by HLA type; here this remained unresolved.

CDR3 length: 15 amino acids. Germline trimming cut 4 bases from V and 5 bases from J; bases unmatched to any gene: 8. In germline, CDR1 is LNHDA, CDR2 SQIVND (reference sequence). All of the isolated RNA was reverse transcribed, so expressed TCRB transcripts were sequenced. Here immunoSEQ multiplex PCR was the method, and the copy in TCRdb shows in-frame clones only, minus some. The repertoire holds under 450,000 clones, with about 15% as singletons. Comments on this clone: Its specificity is not known.

The specimen sequenced was naive CD4+ T cells from blood. The J gene is TRBJ2-5, the V gene TRBV19; 9 nucleotides agree with TRBD1. The clonotype was recovered from a man younger than 40 in good health. CDR3 loop: CASSKGQGLFETQYF. The CDR3 DNA follows: TGTGCCAGTAGTAAGGGACAGGGTTTGTTTGAGACCCAGTACTTC.